This T cell receptor (beta chain) was profiled in a study of immune evolution from preneoplasia to lung adenocarcinoma listed by TCRdb under 2021. About the study as a whole: HLA loss of heterozygosity was found in about 6.3% of AIS, 15% of MIA and roughly 33% of ADC lesions, and in no AAH lesions. The study profiled immune contexture across lung adenocarcinoma precursors and invasive adenocarcinoma using immune gene expression, TCR sequencing and multiplex immunofluorescence. Resected precursor lesions (AAH, AIS, MIA) and invasive adenocarcinomas were compared with paired morphologically normal lung tissue. The sample size was set by how many specimens were available, not by a prior power calculation. Whole exome sequencing and methylation data from the same cohort of nodules were integrated with the immune data. A total of roughly 50 patients with pulmonary nodules who underwent surgical resection were included in the overall cohort. A total of roughly 46 patients contributed TCR sequencing data. According to the study, about 99 samples went through TCR sequencing. POLYSOLVER was used to infer Class I HLA alleles from exome data, and LOHHLA was used to detect allele-specific HLA loss. Broad study findings and their caveats: The findings rested on association rather than direct causation, and larger cohorts with long-term follow-up and longitudinal biopsies were considered necessary. All patients were from Japan and China, so applicability to Western populations was uncertain. Top T cell clone frequencies were highest in normal lung and appeared to decrease progressively from AAH through AIS, MIA and invasive adenocarcinoma. KRAS-mutant nodules showed the highest T cell clonality compared with EGFR-mutant or double wild-type lesions. Clonality was highest in normal lung, while later-stage lesions appeared to have lower clonality but higher T cell density and diversity.

TCR beta CDR3 regions were sequenced from DNA using the immunoSEQ hsTCRbeta Kit. The published analysis was carried out like this. The ImmunoSEQ Analyzer was used to analyse the TCR sequencing data. T cell clonality was defined as 1 minus Pielou's evenness, as computed on productive rearrangements. T cell diversity was measured with the inverse Simpson index on productive templates. T cell density was defined as TCR beta template counts normalized to usable DNA, with usable DNA estimated by amplification and sequencing of housekeeping genes. Two-sided Kruskal-Wallis tests were used to compare TCR metrics across histologic stages. This immuneACCESS table, as held by TCRdb, lists in-frame sequences with V and J called but not all clones. Of the missing ones, under half trace to an unresolved V gene in checked studies; the others have no known cause. That table is the source of V, J and clone size, and D and trimming were worked out from the DNA. The sample table lists 11,000 to 15,000 clones, 75% to 85% of them with a count of one. Jointly, the top ten make up around 4.7% of the sample.

Cut back by 6 bases and 5 bases, the V and J ends lie 11 bases apart. The CDR3 runs 13 amino acids, cysteine and phenylalanine included. CDR3 DNA is the only sequence kept; it has 39 bases, read in frame from the first base. The germline V gene (reference sequence) gives CDR1 as SEHNR and CDR2 as FQNEAQ. As concerns this clone: Its antigen specificity is not known. Base qualities are not provided; no much larger clone lies one nucleotide away.

Between about 2014 and 2017, the patients underwent resection in either Japan or China. The histologic diagnosis of each case was independently confirmed on H&E slides by two lung cancer pathologists. For nucleic acid extraction, premalignant or tumor cells were enriched by macro-dissection following pathologic assessment. FFPE tissue was used for DNA isolation with the AllPrep DNA/RNA FFPE Kit. The sequence is built from TRBV7-9 and TRBJ1-5, with the D segment identity uncertain. This clonotype originated in a person aged 70 to 80 with lung adenocarcinoma. Material for sequencing was FFPE minimally invasive lung adenocarcinoma tissue. The label giving this sample's cell subset or site can be read as: micro-invasive lung adenocarcinoma (MIA). The nucleotide sequence reads as follows: TGTGCCAGCAGTGCCTCAACCTATCAGCCCCAGCATTTT. It encodes CASSASTYQPQHF.